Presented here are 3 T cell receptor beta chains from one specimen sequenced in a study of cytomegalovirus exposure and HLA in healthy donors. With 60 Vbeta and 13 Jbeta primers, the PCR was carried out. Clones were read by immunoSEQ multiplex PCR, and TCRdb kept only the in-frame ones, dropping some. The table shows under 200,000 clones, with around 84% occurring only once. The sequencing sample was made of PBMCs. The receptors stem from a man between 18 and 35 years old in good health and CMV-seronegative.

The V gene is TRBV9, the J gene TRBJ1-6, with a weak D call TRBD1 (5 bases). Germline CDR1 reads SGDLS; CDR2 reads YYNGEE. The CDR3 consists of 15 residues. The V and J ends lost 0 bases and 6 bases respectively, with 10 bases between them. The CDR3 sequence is CASSVGLGGNSPLHF. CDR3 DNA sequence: TGTGCCAGCAGCGTAGGTCTGGGGGGTAATTCACCCCTCCACTTT.

CDR3 protein: CASSLVGGETEQFF. CDR3 in DNA: TGCGCCAGCAGCTTGGTAGGGGGGGAGACTGAGCAGTTCTTC. This sequence joins TRBV5-1 and TRBJ2-1; maybe TRBD2 (7 bases). The CDR3 consists of 14 residues. Trimming removed 0 bases at V and 9 bases at J, with 13 bases between. Germline V gene sequence: CDR1 SGHRS, CDR2 YFSETQ.

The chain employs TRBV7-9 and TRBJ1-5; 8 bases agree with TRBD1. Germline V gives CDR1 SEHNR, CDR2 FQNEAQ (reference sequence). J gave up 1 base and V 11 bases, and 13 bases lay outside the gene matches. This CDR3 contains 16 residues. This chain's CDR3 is CALGVGTGGSNQPQHF. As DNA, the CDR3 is TGTGCCTTGGGAGTCGGGACAGGAGGAAGCAATCAGCCCCAGCATTTT.